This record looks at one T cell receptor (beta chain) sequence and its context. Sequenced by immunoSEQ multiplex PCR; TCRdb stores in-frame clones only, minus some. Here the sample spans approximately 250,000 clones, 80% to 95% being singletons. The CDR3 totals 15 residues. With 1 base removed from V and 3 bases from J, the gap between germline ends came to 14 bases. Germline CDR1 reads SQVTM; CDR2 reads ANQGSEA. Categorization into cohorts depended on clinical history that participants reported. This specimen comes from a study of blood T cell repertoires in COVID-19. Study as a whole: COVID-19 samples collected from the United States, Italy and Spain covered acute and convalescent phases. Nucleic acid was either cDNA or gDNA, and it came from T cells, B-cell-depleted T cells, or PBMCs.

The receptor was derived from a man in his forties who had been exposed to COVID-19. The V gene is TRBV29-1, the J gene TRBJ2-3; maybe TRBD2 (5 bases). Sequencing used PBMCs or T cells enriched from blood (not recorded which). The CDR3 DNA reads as TGCAGCGTTGAAGTTATAGCGAGACTAACAGATACGCAGTATTTT. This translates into CSVEVIARLTDTQYF.